This TCR beta chain was sequenced during a study of cytomegalovirus exposure and HLA in healthy donors. On the study more broadly: Ancestry clustering placed roughly 86% of 300 to 400 genotyped donors in the Caucasian-associated cluster. General study findings and limits: Reportedly, a later analysis found an Asian-associated ancestry cluster had fewer N-insertions than the approximately 600-donor mean.

Comments on this clone: Its target is unknown.

The PCR contained 60 Vbeta and 13 Jbeta primers. Sequenced by immunoSEQ multiplex PCR; TCRdb stores in-frame clones only, minus some. This table has some 190,000 clones, just under 75% appearing once. The CDR3 runs to 15 residues. In germline, CDR1 is MGHRA, CDR2 YSYEKL. V shed 0 bases, J shed 4 bases, and the junction held 4 bases outside the gene matches. The chain has TRBV4-1 and TRBJ2-7; 9 bases line up with TRBD1. Sequencing was carried out using PBMCs. The sequence was obtained from a woman in her twenties or thirties in good health and CMV-seropositive. The CDR3 here is CASSQEDRGQYEQYF. CDR3 bases: TGCGCCAGCAGCCAAGAGGACAGGGGCCAGTACGAGCAGTACTTC.